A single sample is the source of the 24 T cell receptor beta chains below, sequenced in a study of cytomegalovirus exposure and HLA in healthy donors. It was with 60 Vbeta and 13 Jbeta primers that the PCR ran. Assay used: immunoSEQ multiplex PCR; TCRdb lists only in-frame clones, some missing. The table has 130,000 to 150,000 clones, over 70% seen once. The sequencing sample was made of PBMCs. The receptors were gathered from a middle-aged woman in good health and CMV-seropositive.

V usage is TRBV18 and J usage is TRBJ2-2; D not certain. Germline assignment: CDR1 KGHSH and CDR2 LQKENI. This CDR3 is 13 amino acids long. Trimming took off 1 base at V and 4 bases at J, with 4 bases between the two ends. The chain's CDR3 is CASSPLGTGELFF. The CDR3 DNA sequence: TGTGCCAGCTCACCACTCGGCACCGGGGAGCTGTTTTTT.

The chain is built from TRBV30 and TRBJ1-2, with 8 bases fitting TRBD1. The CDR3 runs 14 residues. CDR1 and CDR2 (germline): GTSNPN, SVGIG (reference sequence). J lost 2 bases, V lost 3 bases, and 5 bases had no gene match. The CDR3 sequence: CAWSQGALNYGYTF. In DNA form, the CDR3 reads TGTGCCTGGAGCCAGGGGGCCCTGAACTATGGCTACACCTTC. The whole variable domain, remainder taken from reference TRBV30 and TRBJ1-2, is SQTIHQWPATLVQPVGSPLSLECTVEGTSNPNLYWYRQAAGRGLQLLFYSVGIGQISSEVPQNLSASRPQDRQFILSSKKLLLSDSGFYLCAWSQGALNYGYTFGSGTRLTVV.

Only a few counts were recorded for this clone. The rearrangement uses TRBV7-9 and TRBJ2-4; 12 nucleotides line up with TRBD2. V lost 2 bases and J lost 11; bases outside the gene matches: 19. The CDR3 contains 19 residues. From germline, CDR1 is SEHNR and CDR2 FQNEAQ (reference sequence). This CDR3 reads CASSLIGGTSGGFRHFQYF. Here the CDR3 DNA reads TGTGCCAGCAGCTTAATAGGCGGAACTAGCGGGGGGTTCCGCCATTTTCAGTACTTC.

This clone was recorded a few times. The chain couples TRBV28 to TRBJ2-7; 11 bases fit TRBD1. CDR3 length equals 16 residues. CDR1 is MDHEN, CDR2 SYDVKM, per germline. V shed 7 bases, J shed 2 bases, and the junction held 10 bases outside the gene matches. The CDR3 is CASIPAGGQGAYEQYF. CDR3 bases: TGTGCCAGCATCCCTGCGGGGGGACAGGGGGCCTACGAGCAGTACTTC.

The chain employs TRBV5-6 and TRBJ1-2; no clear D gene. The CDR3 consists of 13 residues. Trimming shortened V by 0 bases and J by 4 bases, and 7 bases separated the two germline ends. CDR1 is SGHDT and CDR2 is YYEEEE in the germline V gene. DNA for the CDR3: TGTGCCAGCAGCTTGGGGCCTGGCTATGGCTACACCTTC. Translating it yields CASSLGPGYGYTF.

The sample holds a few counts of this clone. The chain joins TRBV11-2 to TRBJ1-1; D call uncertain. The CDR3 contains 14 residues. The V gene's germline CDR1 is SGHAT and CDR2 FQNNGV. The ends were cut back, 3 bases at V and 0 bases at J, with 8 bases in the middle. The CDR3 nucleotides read TGTGCCAGCAGCTTTGGACTGTTGAACACTGAAGCTTTCTTT. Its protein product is CASSFGLLNTEAFF.

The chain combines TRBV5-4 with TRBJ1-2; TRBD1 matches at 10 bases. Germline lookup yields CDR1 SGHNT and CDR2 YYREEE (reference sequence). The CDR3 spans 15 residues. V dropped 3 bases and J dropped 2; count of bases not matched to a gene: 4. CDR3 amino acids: CASSSVGQGNYGYTF. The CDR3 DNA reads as TGTGCCAGCAGCTCCGTGGGACAGGGGAACTATGGCTACACCTTC.

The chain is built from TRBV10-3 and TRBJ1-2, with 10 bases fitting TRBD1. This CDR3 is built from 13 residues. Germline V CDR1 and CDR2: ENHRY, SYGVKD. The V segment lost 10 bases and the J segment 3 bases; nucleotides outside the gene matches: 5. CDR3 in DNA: TGTGCCAACGGACAGGGGGAGTACTATGGCTACACCTTC. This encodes CANGQGEYYGYTF.

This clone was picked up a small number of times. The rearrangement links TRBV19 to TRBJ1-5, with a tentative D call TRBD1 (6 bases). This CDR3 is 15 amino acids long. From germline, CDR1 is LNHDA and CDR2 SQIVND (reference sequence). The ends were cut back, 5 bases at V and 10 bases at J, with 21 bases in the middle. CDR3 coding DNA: TGTGCCAGTAGTTCGCGGACAGTCTTAATCAGACCCCAGCATTTT. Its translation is CASSSRTVLIRPQHF.

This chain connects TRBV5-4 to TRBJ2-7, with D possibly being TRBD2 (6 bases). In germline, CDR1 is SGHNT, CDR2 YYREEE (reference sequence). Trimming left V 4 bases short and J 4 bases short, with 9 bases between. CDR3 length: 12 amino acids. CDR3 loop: CASSGGNYEQYF. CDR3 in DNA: TGTGCCAGCAGCGGGGGGAATTACGAGCAGTACTTC.

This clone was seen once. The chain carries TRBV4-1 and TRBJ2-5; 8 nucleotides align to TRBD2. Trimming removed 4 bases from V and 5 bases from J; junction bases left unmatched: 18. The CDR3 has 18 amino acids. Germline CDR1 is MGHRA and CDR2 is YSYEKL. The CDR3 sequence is CASSPHSLSPGGRETQYF. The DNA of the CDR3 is TGCGCCAGCAGCCCACACTCCCTCTCTCCGGGGGGGCGGGAGACCCAGTACTTC.

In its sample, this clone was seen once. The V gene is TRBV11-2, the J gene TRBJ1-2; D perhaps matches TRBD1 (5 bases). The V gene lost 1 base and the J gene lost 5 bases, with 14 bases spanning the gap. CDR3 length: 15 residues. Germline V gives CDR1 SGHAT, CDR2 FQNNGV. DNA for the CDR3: TGTGCCAGCAGCTTAGTGGGGGGGATGGGATATGGCTACACCTTC. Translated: CASSLVGGMGYGYTF.

In DNA, the CDR3 is TGTGCCAGCACATTATACAGGAACACTGAAGCTTTCTTT. This codes for CASTLYRNTEAFF. This chain connects TRBV2 to TRBJ1-1; no clear D. V was shortened by 7 bases and J by 1 base, with 10 bases between the two germline ends. This CDR3 contains 13 residues. Germline V lookup: CDR1 SNHLY, CDR2 FYNNEI.

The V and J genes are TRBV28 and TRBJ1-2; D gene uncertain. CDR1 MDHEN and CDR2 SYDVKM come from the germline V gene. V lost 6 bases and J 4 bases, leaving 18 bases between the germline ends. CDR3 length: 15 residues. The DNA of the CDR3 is TGTGCCAGCAGCCCCTCGGCGGCGCATAGCTATGGCTACACCTTC. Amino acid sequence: CASSPSAAHSYGYTF.

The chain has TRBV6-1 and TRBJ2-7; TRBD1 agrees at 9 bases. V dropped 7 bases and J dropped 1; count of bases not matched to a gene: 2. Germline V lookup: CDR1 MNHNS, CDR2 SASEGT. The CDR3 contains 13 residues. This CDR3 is CASTDRGSYEQYF. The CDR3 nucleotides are TGTGCCAGCACGGACAGGGGATCCTACGAGCAGTACTTC.

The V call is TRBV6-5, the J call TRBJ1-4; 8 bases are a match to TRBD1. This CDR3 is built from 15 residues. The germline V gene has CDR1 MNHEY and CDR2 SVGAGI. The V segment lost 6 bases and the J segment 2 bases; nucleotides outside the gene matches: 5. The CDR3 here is CASSPTGGTNEKLFF. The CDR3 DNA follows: TGTGCCAGCAGCCCAACAGGGGGTACTAATGAAAAACTGTTTTTT.

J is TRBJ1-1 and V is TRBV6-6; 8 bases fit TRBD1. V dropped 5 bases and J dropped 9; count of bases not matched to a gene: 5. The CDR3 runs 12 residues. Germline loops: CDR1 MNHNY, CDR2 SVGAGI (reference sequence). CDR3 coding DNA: TGTGCCAGCAGTACCGACAGGGGTAAAGCTTTCTTT. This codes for CASSTDRGKAFF.

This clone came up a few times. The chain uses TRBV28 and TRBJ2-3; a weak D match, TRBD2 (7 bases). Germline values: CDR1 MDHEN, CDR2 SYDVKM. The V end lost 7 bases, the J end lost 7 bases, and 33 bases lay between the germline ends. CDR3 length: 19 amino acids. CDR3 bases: TGTGCCAGCATTAACCCTCTGGGGGGGGCGGGGGACCCGGCCCATACGCAGTATTTT. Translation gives CASINPLGGAGDPAHTQYF.

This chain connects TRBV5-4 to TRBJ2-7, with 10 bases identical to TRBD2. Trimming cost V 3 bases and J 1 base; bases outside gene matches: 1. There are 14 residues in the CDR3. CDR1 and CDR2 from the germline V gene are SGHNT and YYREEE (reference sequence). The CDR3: CASSWTSGSYEQYF. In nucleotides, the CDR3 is TGTGCCAGCAGCTGGACTAGCGGTTCCTACGAGCAGTACTTC.

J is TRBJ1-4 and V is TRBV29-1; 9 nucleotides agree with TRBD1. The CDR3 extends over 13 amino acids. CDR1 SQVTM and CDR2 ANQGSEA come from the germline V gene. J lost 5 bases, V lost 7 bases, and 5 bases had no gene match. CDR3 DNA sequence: TGCAGCGCTAAGACAGGGGGGAATGAAAAACTGTTTTTT. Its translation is CSAKTGGNEKLFF.

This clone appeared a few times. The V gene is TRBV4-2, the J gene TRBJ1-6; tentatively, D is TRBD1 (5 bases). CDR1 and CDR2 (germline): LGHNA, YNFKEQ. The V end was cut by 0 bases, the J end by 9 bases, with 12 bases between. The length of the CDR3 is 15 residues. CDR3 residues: CASSQDATDASPLHF. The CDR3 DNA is TGTGCCAGCAGCCAAGATGCGACAGATGCTTCACCCCTCCACTTT.

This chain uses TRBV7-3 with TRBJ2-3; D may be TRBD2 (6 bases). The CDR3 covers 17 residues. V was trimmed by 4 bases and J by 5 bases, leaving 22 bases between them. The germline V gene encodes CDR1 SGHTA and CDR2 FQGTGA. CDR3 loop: CASSSQFGLGGEDTQYF. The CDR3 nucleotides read TGTGCCAGCAGCTCCCAGTTCGGGCTTGGCGGGGAAGATACGCAGTATTTT.

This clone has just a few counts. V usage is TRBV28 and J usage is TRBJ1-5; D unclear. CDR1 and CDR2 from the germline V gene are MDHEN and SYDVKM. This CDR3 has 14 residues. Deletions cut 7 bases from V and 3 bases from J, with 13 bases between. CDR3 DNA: TGTGCCAGCAATCGGAGAAAAAACAATCAGCCCCAGCATTTT. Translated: CASNRRKNNQPQHF.

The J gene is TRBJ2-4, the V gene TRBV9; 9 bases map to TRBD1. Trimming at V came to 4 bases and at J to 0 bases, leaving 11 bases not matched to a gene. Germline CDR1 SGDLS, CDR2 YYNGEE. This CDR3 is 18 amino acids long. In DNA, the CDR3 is TGTGCCAGCAGCCCTACGACAGGGGGGGACTTAGCCAAAAACATTCAGTACTTC. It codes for CASSPTTGGDLAKNIQYF.